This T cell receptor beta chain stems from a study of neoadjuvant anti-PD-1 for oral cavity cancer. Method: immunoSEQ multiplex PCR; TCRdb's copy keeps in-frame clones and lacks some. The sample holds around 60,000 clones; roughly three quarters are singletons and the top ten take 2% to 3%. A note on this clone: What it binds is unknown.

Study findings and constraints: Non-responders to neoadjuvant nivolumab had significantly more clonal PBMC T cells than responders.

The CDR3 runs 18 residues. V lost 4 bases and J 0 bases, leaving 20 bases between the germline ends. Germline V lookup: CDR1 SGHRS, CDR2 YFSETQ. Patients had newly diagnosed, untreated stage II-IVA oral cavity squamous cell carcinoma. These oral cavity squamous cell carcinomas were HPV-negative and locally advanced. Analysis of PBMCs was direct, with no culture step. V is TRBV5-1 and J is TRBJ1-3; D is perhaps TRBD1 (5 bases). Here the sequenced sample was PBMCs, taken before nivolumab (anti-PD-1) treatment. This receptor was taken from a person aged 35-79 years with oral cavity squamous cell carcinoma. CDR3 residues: CASSIRSGGRGSGNTIYF. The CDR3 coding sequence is TGCGCCAGCAGCATAAGAAGCGGGGGTAGGGGCTCTGGAAACACCATATATTTT.